This record covers a single T cell receptor beta chain. The data derive from a study of cytomegalovirus exposure and HLA in healthy donors. 13 Jbeta primers and 60 Vbeta primers were used for the PCR. Data came from immunoSEQ multiplex PCR; TCRdb stores just in-frame clones and leaves some out. The sample has about 180,000 clones, around 79% seen once; the top ten hold approximately 0.51%. The CDR3 runs 16 residues. Sequencing was done on a sample of PBMCs. The source of this sequence is a woman in her 50s in good health and CMV-seronegative. This sequence joins TRBV21-1 and TRBJ2-7; the D segment call TRBD1 is taken from the table without a DNA check. TRBV21-1 is shown as a pseudogene. The CDR3 DNA sequence: TGTGCCAGCAGCAAAGAAAGGTCAGGGTGCGATTACGAGCAGTACTTC. It codes for CASSKERSGCDYEQYF.